The 26 T cell receptor beta chains reported below all come from one sample, sequenced in a study of blood T cell repertoires in COVID-19. Measured with immunoSEQ multiplex PCR; TCRdb has only the in-frame clones, and not every one. This table has around 190,000 clones, about 87% appearing once. The sample was PBMCs or T cells enriched from blood (not recorded which). The receptors were sampled from a man between 18 and 29 years old with acute COVID-19.

The genes are TRBV28 and TRBJ1-1; possibly TRBD1 for D (5 bases). V gave up 4 bases and J gave up 1 base, with 7 bases separating them. The length of the CDR3 is 13 residues. CDR1 is MDHEN, CDR2 SYDVKM, per germline. The CDR3 here is CASSYRRNTEAFF. For the CDR3, the DNA is TGTGCCAGCAGTTACAGGAGGAACACTGAAGCTTTCTTT.

The V gene is TRBV3-1 (or the pseudogene TRBV3-2), the J gene TRBJ1-4; D is unresolved. Trimming cost V 5 bases and J 5 bases, with 9 bases left between them. The CDR3 spans 13 residues. The germline CDR1 and CDR2 sequences are LGHDT and YNNKEL (reference sequence). CDR3 sequence: CASSYQVNEKLFF. The CDR3 nucleotides read TGTGCCAGCAGCTACCAGGTGAATGAAAAACTGTTTTTT.

This chain uses TRBV7-3 with TRBJ2-1; 8 nucleotides agree with TRBD2. The V and J ends lost 1 base and 6 bases, in that order; junction bases with no gene match: 5. The CDR3 covers 15 residues. CDR1 and CDR2 (germline): SGHTA, FQGTGA. The DNA of the CDR3 is TGTGCCAGCAGCTTAAATGCGGGACTAGGCAATGAGCAGTTCTTC. Translating gives CASSLNAGLGNEQFF. The full variable domain, in which reference TRBV7-3 and TRBJ2-1 provide the parts outside the CDR3, is GAGVSQTPSNKVTEKGKYVELRCDPISGHTALYWYRQSLGQGPEFLIYFQGTGAADDSGLPNDRFFAVRPEGSVSTLKIQRTERGDSAVYLCASSLNAGLGNEQFFGPGTRLTVL.

This sequence joins TRBV4-3 and TRBJ2-1; the match to TRBD2 covers 11 bases. The CDR3 runs 19 residues. The germline V gene has CDR1 LGHNA and CDR2 YSLEER. V was clipped by 0 bases and J by 7 bases; unmatched bases: 14. CDR3: CASSQDGGWLAGGRNEQFF. DNA for the CDR3: TGCGCCAGCAGCCAAGATGGGGGTTGGCTAGCGGGAGGTAGGAATGAGCAGTTCTTC.

The chain recombines TRBV2 with TRBJ1-1, with D maybe TRBD1 (6 bases). Germline CDR1 is SNHLY and CDR2 is FYNNEI. V was shortened by 4 bases and J by 5 bases, with 17 bases between the two germline ends. The CDR3 consists of 15 residues. The chain's CDR3 is CASSVAREGGTEAFF. CDR3 DNA sequence: TGTGCCAGCAGTGTAGCCCGAGAAGGGGGAACTGAAGCTTTCTTT. The whole variable domain, remainder taken from reference TRBV2 and TRBJ1-1, is EPEVTQTPSHQVTQMGQEVILRCVPISNHLYFYWYRQILGQKVEFLVSFYNNEISEKSEIFDDQFSVERPDGSNFTLKIRSTKLEDSAMYFCASSVAREGGTEAFFGQGTRLTVV.

The V call is TRBV30, the J call TRBJ1-6, with a weak D call TRBD1 (5 bases). The length of the CDR3 is 12 residues. Trimming shortened V by 3 bases and J by 10 bases, and 10 bases separated the two germline ends. Per the germline V gene, CDR1 is GTSNPN and CDR2 is SVGIG (reference sequence). The CDR3 here is CAWRYGGSPLHF. The CDR3 bases are TGTGCCTGGAGGTACGGGGGATCACCCCTCCACTTT.

The chain has TRBV14 and TRBJ2-2, with 7 bases aligning to TRBD1. V was clipped by 8 bases and J by 5 bases; unmatched bases: 5. Germline CDR1 is SGHDN and CDR2 is FVKESK. This CDR3 region has 13 residues. The CDR3 here is CASQGRGTGELFF. Here the CDR3 DNA reads TGTGCCAGCCAAGGCAGGGGGACCGGGGAGCTGTTTTTT.

The chain couples TRBV19 to TRBJ2-7; TRBD2 aligns across 10 bases. Trimming at V came to 3 bases and at J to 7 bases, leaving 6 bases not matched to a gene. CDR3 size: 14 residues. Germline CDR1 reads LNHDA; CDR2 reads SQIVND (reference sequence). The CDR3 protein is CASSMLAGAGEQYF. DNA of the CDR3: TGTGCCAGTAGTATGCTAGCGGGAGCGGGAGAGCAGTACTTC. Full variable domain (missing parts from reference TRBV19 and TRBJ2-7): DGGITQSPKYLFRKEGQNVTLSCEQNLNHDAMYWYRQDPGQGLRLIYYSQIVNDFQKGDIAEGYSVSREKKESFPLTVTSAQKNPTAFYLCASSMLAGAGEQYFGPGTRLTVT.

This chain links TRBV2 with TRBJ1-5; 11 bases map to TRBD1. The germline CDR1 and CDR2 sequences are SNHLY and FYNNEI. With V trimmed by 6 bases and J by 6 bases, 4 bases remained unmatched. CDR3 length equals 14 residues. The CDR3 is CASSQGQGGQPQHF. The CDR3 nucleotides read TGTGCCAGCAGCCAGGGACAGGGGGGTCAGCCCCAGCATTTT.

V usage is TRBV7-9 and J usage is TRBJ1-5; TRBD1 matches at 7 bases. V gave up 0 bases and J gave up 4 bases; unmatched junction bases: 0. In germline, CDR1 is SEHNR, CDR2 FQNEAQ (reference sequence). The CDR3 is 14 residues long. The CDR3 DNA reads TGTGCCAGCAGCTTAGCGGACAGGAATCAGCCCCAGCATTTT. Protein sequence: CASSLADRNQPQHF.

The chain uses TRBV2 and TRBJ1-2, with 9 nucleotides matching TRBD1. This CDR3 has 15 amino acids. Trimming at V came to 0 bases and at J to 5 bases, leaving 4 bases not matched to a gene. The germline CDR1 and CDR2 sequences are SNHLY and FYNNEI. Written as DNA, the CDR3 is TGTGCCAGCAGTGAAGCTGGGACAGGGAAATATGGCTACACCTTC. Amino acid sequence: CASSEAGTGKYGYTF.

J is TRBJ2-7 and V is TRBV11-3, with 12 bases identical to TRBD2. Trimming cost V 0 bases and J 1 base; bases outside gene matches: 4. The CDR3 covers 17 residues. The germline V gene encodes CDR1 SGHNT and CDR2 YENEEA. The CDR3 reads CASSLDLTSGRSYEQYF. The CDR3 bases are TGTGCCAGCAGCTTAGATCTAACTAGCGGGAGGTCCTACGAGCAGTACTTC.

This chain connects TRBV5-6 to TRBJ2-4, with TRBD2 matching 9 bases. V dropped 4 bases and J dropped 0; count of bases not matched to a gene: 11. Germline V lookup: CDR1 SGHDT, CDR2 YYEEEE. The CDR3 is 18 amino acids. In nucleotides, the CDR3 is TGTGCCAGCAGCGGGACTAGCTGGACATACGAAGCCAAAAACATTCAGTACTTC. Translated: CASSGTSWTYEAKNIQYF.

The genes are TRBV3-1 (or the pseudogene TRBV3-2) and TRBJ2-7; D unresolved. Trimming shortened V by 1 base and J by 3 bases, and 10 bases separated the two germline ends. This CDR3 comprises 14 residues. CDR1 and CDR2 from the germline V gene are LGHDT and YNNKEL (reference sequence). As DNA, the CDR3 is TGTGCCAGCAGCCAAGGTTATCCAGACTACGAGCAGTACTTC. This gives the protein CASSQGYPDYEQYF.

This clone was seen a handful of times. The gene calls are TRBV5-1 and TRBJ2-7; 8 bases fit TRBD1. The germline V gene encodes CDR1 SGHRS and CDR2 YFSETQ. The V segment lost 1 base and the J segment 3 bases; nucleotides outside the gene matches: 0. The CDR3 is 13 residues long. The CDR3 DNA is TGCGCCAGCAGCTTGACAGGGGGCTACGAGCAGTACTTC. It codes for CASSLTGGYEQYF.

This CDR3 reads CASSNLQGPTEAFF. DNA for the CDR3: TGTGCCAGCAGCAACCTACAGGGACCCACTGAAGCTTTCTTT. J is TRBJ1-1 and V is TRBV7-8; D is perhaps TRBD1 (6 bases). Germline V lookup: CDR1 SGHVS, CDR2 FQNEAQ. CDR3 length equals 14 residues. V shed 5 bases and J shed 4 bases, with 14 bases lying between them. Full variable domain (missing parts from reference TRBV7-8 and TRBJ1-1): GAGVSQSPRYKVAKRGQDVALRCDPISGHVSLFWYQQALGQGPEFLTYFQNEAQLDKSGLPSDRFFAERPEGSVSTLKIQRTQQEDSAVYLCASSNLQGPTEAFFGQGTRLTVV.

The genes are TRBV9 and TRBJ1-1; 8 bases align to TRBD1. Germline lookup yields CDR1 SGDLS and CDR2 YYNGEE. The CDR3 is made up of 14 amino acids. The V and J ends lost 3 bases and 5 bases, in that order; junction bases with no gene match: 6. The CDR3 sequence: CASSETGDRTEAFF. The CDR3 DNA reads TGTGCCAGCAGCGAGACAGGGGATCGGACTGAAGCTTTCTTT.

The chain is built from TRBV3-1 (or the pseudogene TRBV3-2) and TRBJ2-7; 7 positions agree with TRBD1. CDR1 is LGHDT, CDR2 YNNKEL, per germline (reference sequence). Trimming removed 4 bases from V and 4 bases from J; junction bases left unmatched: 7. The CDR3 length is 14 residues. CDR3 sequence: CASSLQGQTYEQYF. The CDR3 DNA follows: TGTGCCAGCAGCCTCCAGGGACAGACTTACGAGCAGTACTTC.

The chain recombines TRBV6-1 with TRBJ2-7; TRBD2 matches at 8 bases. The CDR3 length is 16 residues. Looked up from germline, CDR1 is MNHNS and CDR2 is SASEGT. The junction had 10 bases not matched to a gene; V was cut back by 4 bases and J by 2 bases. This CDR3 reads CASSGLTSAPTYEQYF. The CDR3 DNA reads TGTGCCAGCAGTGGGTTGACTAGCGCGCCCACCTACGAGCAGTACTTC.

This clone was seen just once. This chain joins TRBV4-1 and TRBJ2-1; 10 bases align to TRBD2. The ends lost 8 bases at V and 5 bases at J; junction bases unmatched: 9. From germline, CDR1 is MGHRA and CDR2 YSYEKL. This CDR3 has 15 amino acids. The CDR3: CASSSTSGTNNEQFF. CDR3 coding DNA: TGCGCCAGCTCATCCACTAGCGGGACCAACAATGAGCAGTTCTTC.

The chain employs TRBV7-2 and TRBJ1-4, with no clear D. V lost 4 bases to trimming and J lost 8 bases, with 11 bases between them. CDR1 SGHTA and CDR2 FQGNSA come from the germline V gene. The CDR3 is made up of 13 amino acids. In nucleotides, the CDR3 is TGTGCCAGCAGCTCCACGACCGGGGAAAAACTGTTTTTT. This sequence encodes CASSSTTGEKLFF.

The DNA of the CDR3 is TGCGCCAGCAGCTTGGAGACAGGGGGCGTCTCGACCCAGTACTTC. Its protein product is CASSLETGGVSTQYF. J is TRBJ2-5 and V is TRBV5-1, with TRBD1 matching 10 bases. The CDR3 totals 15 residues. The V gene's germline CDR1 is SGHRS and CDR2 YFSETQ. V shed 0 bases and J 7 bases; nucleotides not matched to a gene: 6.

This chain connects TRBV25-1 to TRBJ1-1; 7 nucleotides align to TRBD1. Germline CDR1 and CDR2: MGHDK and SYGVNS. V trimming: 3 bases; J trimming: 5 bases; junction bases outside the gene matches: 9. The length of the CDR3 is 15 residues. CDR3 nucleotides: TGTGCCAGCAGTGACCCCGGGACAGTCGTGACTGAAGCTTTCTTT. Amino acids: CASSDPGTVVTEAFF.

The rearrangement links TRBV7-3 to TRBJ2-2; D possibly corresponds to TRBD1 (5 bases). Trimming cost V 5 bases and J 5 bases, with 21 bases left between them. Germline lookup yields CDR1 SGHTA and CDR2 FQGTGA. The CDR3 covers 17 residues. The CDR3: CASSPSRGHSTTGELFF. The CDR3 coding sequence is TGTGCCAGCAGCCCGAGTCGTGGACACTCGACTACCGGGGAGCTGTTTTTT.

The chain links TRBV9 to TRBJ2-3, with TRBD2 identical over 13 bases. This CDR3 has 16 amino acids. The germline gives CDR1 SGDLS, CDR2 YYNGEE. V gave up 3 bases and J gave up 4 bases; unmatched junction bases: 5. The CDR3 reads CASSASLAGGADTQYF. As DNA, the CDR3 is TGTGCCAGCAGCGCCTCACTAGCGGGAGGGGCAGATACGCAGTATTTT.

The chain is built from TRBV13 and TRBJ1-2, with TRBD1 identical over 9 bases. This CDR3 region has 14 residues. CDR1 and CDR2 from the germline V gene are PRHDT and FYEKMQ (reference sequence). Losses at the gene ends were 5 bases for V and 2 bases for J; bases not matched to a gene: 3. CDR3 protein: CASSPGQGNYGYTF. In DNA form, the CDR3 reads TGTGCCAGCAGCCCCGGACAGGGGAACTATGGCTACACCTTC.